This T cell receptor beta chain emerged from a study of blood T cell repertoires in COVID-19. Authors' data handling: Amplification from reference gene primers served as the basis for estimated nucleated cell counts. Clones were read by immunoSEQ multiplex PCR, and TCRdb kept only the in-frame ones, dropping some. Clonal size and the V and J genes are those of that table, whereas D and trimming came from the DNA. In the table there are a few hundred thousand clones, about 87% of which are singletons. CDR3 length equals 14 residues. Germline V CDR1 and CDR2: SGHNT, YYREEE (reference sequence). The V end lost 0 bases, the J end lost 5 bases, and 12 bases lay between the germline ends. Patients at the Seattle site were enrolled during active infection and followed longitudinally.

This clonotype originated in a young woman with COVID-19, enrolled during active disease. The rearrangement links TRBV5-4 to TRBJ2-7, with D perhaps matching TRBD2 (6 bases). Sample: peripheral blood. CDR3 in amino acids: CASSLGRGRDEQYF. The CDR3 DNA follows: TGTGCCAGCAGCTTGGGGCGGGGACGGGACGAGCAGTACTTC.